The rows below give T cell receptor beta chains drawn from one sample of a study of blood T cell repertoires in COVID-19. Clones were sequenced by immunoSEQ multiplex PCR, and TCRdb holds only the in-frame ones, with some missing. The sample carries roughly 67,000 clones, roughly 85% recorded once. What was sequenced was peripheral blood. The source of these receptors is a man between 45 and 60 years old with acute or convalescent COVID-19. Each CDR3 is given with its conserved first and last residue. D genes are given only for firm matches. Size tells how often a clone was seen (once, few, many) or the class of an expanded clone, and some rows leave it out.

cdr3_length: 14
v_call: TRBV9
j_call: TRBJ1-1
clone_size: NA
d_call: TRBD1
cdr3_aa: CASSFTGEDTEAFF
cdr3_nt: TGTGCCAGCAGCTTTACAGGGGAGGACACTGAAGCTTTCTTT

cdr3_length: 13
v_call: TRBV6-5
j_call: TRBJ1-3
clone_size: NA
d_call: NA
cdr3_aa: CASHTSGGNTIYF
cdr3_nt: TGTGCCAGCCATACTTCAGGAGGAAACACCATATATTTT

cdr3_length: 14
v_call: TRBV5-1
j_call: TRBJ2-1
clone_size: NA
d_call: NA
cdr3_aa: CASSLTPTLDEQFF
cdr3_nt: TGCGCCAGCAGCTTGACCCCCACATTGGATGAGCAGTTCTTC

cdr3_length: 15
v_call: TRBV6-1
j_call: TRBJ1-2
clone_size: NA
d_call: NA
cdr3_aa: CASSEAADTLYGYTF
cdr3_nt: TGTGCCAGCAGTGAAGCAGCGGATACCCTATATGGCTACACCTTC

cdr3_length: 14
v_call: TRBV7-9
j_call: TRBJ2-2
clone_size: NA
d_call: NA
cdr3_aa: CASSFRGVSGELFF
cdr3_nt: TGTGCCAGCAGCTTCAGGGGCGTAAGCGGGGAGCTGTTTTTT

cdr3_length: 16
v_call: TRBV4-1
j_call: TRBJ1-1
clone_size: NA
d_call: TRBD1
cdr3_aa: CASSQPGTELNTEAFF
cdr3_nt: TGCGCCAGCAGCCAACCAGGGACAGAGTTGAACACTGAAGCTTTCTTT

cdr3_length: 13
v_call: TRBV6-6
j_call: TRBJ2-1
clone_size: NA
d_call: TRBD1
cdr3_aa: CASGWTGGNEQFF
cdr3_nt: TGTGCCAGCGGTTGGACAGGGGGCAATGAGCAGTTCTTC

cdr3_length: 15
v_call: TRBV6-5
j_call: TRBJ2-1
clone_size: NA
d_call: TRBD2
cdr3_aa: CASSLGLGTYNEQFF
cdr3_nt: TGTGCCAGCAGCTTGGGACTAGGAACCTACAATGAGCAGTTCTTC

cdr3_length: 15
v_call: TRBV24-1
j_call: TRBJ1-6
clone_size: NA
d_call: NA
cdr3_aa: CATRLSSSYNSPLHF
cdr3_nt: TGTGCCACCCGGTTATCGAGCTCCTATAATTCACCCCTCCACTTT

cdr3_length: 13
v_call: TRBV19
j_call: TRBJ2-2
clone_size: NA
d_call: NA
cdr3_aa: CASRNGGAGELFF
cdr3_nt: TGTGCCAGTAGGAACGGGGGAGCCGGGGAGCTGTTTTTT

cdr3_length: 14
v_call: TRBV11-2
j_call: TRBJ2-3
clone_size: once
d_call: TRBD2
cdr3_aa: CASSLAGSTDTQYF
cdr3_nt: TGTGCCAGCAGCCTAGCGGGGAGTACGGATACGCAGTATTTT

cdr3_length: 13
v_call: TRBV9
j_call: TRBJ1-1
clone_size: NA
d_call: NA
cdr3_aa: CASSVARNTEAFF
cdr3_nt: TGTGCCAGCAGCGTAGCCAGGAATACTGAAGCTTTCTTT

cdr3_length: 13
v_call: TRBV6-6
j_call: TRBJ1-5
clone_size: NA
d_call: TRBD1
cdr3_aa: CASSSGTGRPQHF
cdr3_nt: TGTGCCAGCAGTTCCGGGACAGGGCGGCCCCAGCATTTT

cdr3_length: 12
v_call: TRBV13
j_call: TRBJ2-1
clone_size: NA
d_call: NA
cdr3_aa: CASSLEGNEQFF
cdr3_nt: TGTGCCAGCAGCTTAGAGGGGAATGAGCAGTTCTTC

cdr3_length: 15
v_call: TRBV5-1
j_call: TRBJ2-3
clone_size: NA
d_call: NA
cdr3_aa: CASSEYFSSTDTQYF
cdr3_nt: TGCGCCAGCAGTGAATACTTTTCTAGCACAGATACGCAGTATTTT

cdr3_length: 17
v_call: TRBV4-2
j_call: TRBJ2-5
clone_size: few
d_call: TRBD2
cdr3_aa: CASSQDLVLAGRETQYF
cdr3_nt: TGTGCCAGCAGCCAAGACTTAGTACTAGCGGGTAGAGAGACCCAGTACTTC

cdr3_length: 12
v_call: TRBV10-1
j_call: TRBJ1-6
clone_size: NA
d_call: TRBD1
cdr3_aa: CASRDSNSPLHF
cdr3_nt: TGCGCCAGCCGGGACAGTAATTCACCCCTCCACTTT

cdr3_length: 15
v_call: TRBV24-1
j_call: TRBJ2-3
clone_size: NA
d_call: TRBD2
cdr3_aa: CATSGTSGGTDTQYF
cdr3_nt: TGTGCCACCAGTGGGACTAGCGGGGGTACAGATACGCAGTATTTT

cdr3_length: 14
v_call: TRBV19
j_call: TRBJ1-6
clone_size: NA
d_call: TRBD1
cdr3_aa: CASSPGQPNSPLHF
cdr3_nt: TGTGCCAGTAGCCCGGGACAGCCCAATTCACCCCTCCACTTT

cdr3_length: 16
v_call: TRBV9
j_call: TRBJ2-7
clone_size: once
d_call: NA
cdr3_aa: CASSVRGLEEGSEQYF
cdr3_nt: TGTGCCAGCAGCGTAAGAGGCCTGGAAGAAGGCTCCGAGCAGTACTTC

cdr3_length: 16
v_call: TRBV2
j_call: TRBJ2-3
clone_size: medium-sized
d_call: NA
cdr3_aa: CASSEWPNRGTDTQYF
cdr3_nt: TGTGCCAGCAGTGAGTGGCCCAACAGGGGCACAGATACGCAGTATTTT

cdr3_length: 14
v_call: TRBV3-1/TRBV3-2
j_call: TRBJ1-2
clone_size: NA
d_call: TRBD1
cdr3_aa: CASSQAGQGGGYTF
cdr3_nt: TGTGCCAGCAGCCAAGCAGGACAGGGAGGTGGCTACACCTTC

cdr3_length: 14
v_call: TRBV29-1
j_call: TRBJ2-3
clone_size: NA
d_call: NA
cdr3_aa: CSVGDTGYTDTQYF
cdr3_nt: TGCAGCGTTGGGGATACAGGGTACACAGATACGCAGTATTTT

cdr3_length: 13
v_call: TRBV3-1/TRBV3-2
j_call: TRBJ2-7
clone_size: NA
d_call: NA
cdr3_aa: CASSNNRGSEQYF
cdr3_nt: TGTGCCAGCAGCAATAATCGGGGATCCGAGCAGTACTTC

cdr3_length: 15
v_call: TRBV4-2
j_call: TRBJ2-3
clone_size: NA
d_call: TRBD2
cdr3_aa: CASSQGRGGSDTQYF
cdr3_nt: TGTGCCAGCAGCCAAGGGCGGGGGGGCTCAGATACGCAGTATTTT

cdr3_length: 15
v_call: TRBV5-6
j_call: TRBJ1-1
clone_size: NA
d_call: TRBD1
cdr3_aa: CASSLVYRGYTEAFF
cdr3_nt: TGTGCCAGCAGCTTGGTGTACAGGGGGTACACTGAAGCTTTCTTT

cdr3_length: 15
v_call: TRBV12-5
j_call: TRBJ2-5
clone_size: NA
d_call: TRBD1
cdr3_aa: CASGWGTGGKETQYF
cdr3_nt: TGTGCTAGTGGTTGGGGGACAGGGGGAAAGGAGACCCAGTACTTC

cdr3_length: 15
v_call: TRBV19
j_call: TRBJ2-2
clone_size: few
d_call: NA
cdr3_aa: CASSIGQGRAGELFF
cdr3_nt: TGTGCCAGTAGTATCGGGCAGGGGAGGGCCGGGGAGCTGTTTTTT

cdr3_length: 20
v_call: TRBV3-1/TRBV3-2
j_call: TRBJ2-2
clone_size: NA
d_call: TRBD2
cdr3_aa: CASSQGDLTSGGTNTGELFF
cdr3_nt: TGTGCCAGCAGCCAGGGGGATTTGACTAGCGGGGGAACGAACACCGGGGAGCTGTTTTTT

cdr3_length: 14
v_call: TRBV29-1
j_call: TRBJ2-3
clone_size: NA
d_call: TRBD1
cdr3_aa: CSGTGGGVTDTQYF
cdr3_nt: TGCAGCGGGACAGGGGGCGGGGTGACAGATACGCAGTATTTT

cdr3_length: 12
v_call: TRBV29-1
j_call: TRBJ2-3
clone_size: NA
d_call: TRBD1
cdr3_aa: CSADRGTDTQYF
cdr3_nt: TGCAGCGCCGACAGGGGTACAGATACGCAGTATTTT

cdr3_length: 18
v_call: TRBV15
j_call: TRBJ2-7
clone_size: NA
d_call: TRBD2
cdr3_aa: CATSRGGAGEGKSYEQYF
cdr3_nt: TGTGCCACCAGCAGAGGGGGAGCTGGGGAGGGGAAATCCTACGAGCAGTACTTC

cdr3_length: 15
v_call: TRBV7-3
j_call: TRBJ2-3
clone_size: few
d_call: TRBD2
cdr3_aa: CASSYAGGPADTQYF
cdr3_nt: TGTGCCAGCAGCTACGCGGGGGGGCCAGCAGATACGCAGTATTTT

cdr3_length: 15
v_call: TRBV5-1
j_call: TRBJ2-5
clone_size: NA
d_call: TRBD2
cdr3_aa: CASSSLRGGQETQYF
cdr3_nt: TGCGCCAGCAGCTCCCTACGGGGGGGGCAAGAGACCCAGTACTTC

cdr3_length: 16
v_call: TRBV19
j_call: TRBJ2-5
clone_size: NA
d_call: TRBD2
cdr3_aa: CASSLLISGGQETQYF
cdr3_nt: TGTGCCAGTAGTCTCCTTATCAGCGGGGGGCAAGAGACCCAGTACTTC

cdr3_length: 14
v_call: TRBV14
j_call: TRBJ1-4
clone_size: NA
d_call: NA
cdr3_aa: CASSQRGFNEKLFF
cdr3_nt: TGTGCCAGCAGCCAGCGGGGGTTTAATGAAAAACTGTTTTTT

cdr3_length: 13
v_call: TRBV5-1
j_call: TRBJ1-1
clone_size: NA
d_call: NA
cdr3_aa: CASSLASLTEAFF
cdr3_nt: TGCGCCAGCAGCTTGGCGTCTTTGACTGAAGCTTTCTTT

cdr3_length: 17
v_call: TRBV4-2
j_call: TRBJ2-2
clone_size: NA
d_call: NA
cdr3_aa: CASSQGTSETSTGELFF
cdr3_nt: TGTGCCAGCAGCCAAGGAACGAGCGAGACGAGCACCGGGGAGCTGTTTTTT

cdr3_length: 20
v_call: TRBV6-1
j_call: TRBJ2-3
clone_size: NA
d_call: TRBD2
cdr3_aa: CACCGLLGLAGGRGTDTQYF
cdr3_nt: TGTGCCTGCTGTGGGCTCCTGGGACTTGCGGGGGGGCGGGGCACAGATACGCAGTATTTT

cdr3_length: 12
v_call: TRBV2
j_call: TRBJ1-1
clone_size: NA
d_call: NA
cdr3_aa: CASSTHSKQAFF
cdr3_nt: TGTGCCAGCAGTACCCACAGTAAACAAGCTTTCTTT

cdr3_length: 12
v_call: TRBV2
j_call: TRBJ2-5
clone_size: NA
d_call: NA
cdr3_aa: CASSEARETQYF
cdr3_nt: TGTGCCAGCAGTGAAGCGCGAGAGACCCAGTACTTC

cdr3_length: 16
v_call: TRBV29-1
j_call: TRBJ2-3
clone_size: NA
d_call: TRBD1
cdr3_aa: CSVDRDRGLMTDTQYF
cdr3_nt: TGCAGCGTTGATAGGGACAGGGGGCTTATGACAGATACGCAGTATTTT